The TCR beta chain under discussion was sequenced for a study of T cells after posttransplantation cyclophosphamide. Study conclusions and caveats: Tissue-infiltrating T cells from skin or gut overlapped little with blood T cells. Donor CD8+ memory clones often dominated recipient blood repertoires at later times.

Comments on this clone: Its target is unknown.

On the day of bone marrow donation, the related graft donor provided peripheral blood. Libraries were prepared by immunoSEQ multiplex PCR; TCRdb keeps only in-frame clonotypes and omits some of them. Here the sample spans tens of thousands of clones, roughly 70% being singletons. Germline lookup yields CDR1 LGHNA and CDR2 YSLEER. This CDR3 is built from 15 residues. The junction had 4 bases not matched to a gene; V was cut back by 0 bases and J by 8 bases. This chain connects TRBV4-3 to TRBJ1-3; TRBD1 agrees at 10 bases. Specimen: memory CD4+ T cells sorted from PBMCs. The sequence was obtained from a woman aged 60 to 75 in good health, CMV-negative, and a related stem cell transplant donor. The CDR3 coding sequence is TGCGCCAGCAGCCAAGACCGACAGGGGGCGTACACCATATATTTT. Its translation: CASSQDRQGAYTIYF.